Shown below are 19 T cell receptor beta chains from a single sample sequenced in a study of T cells after yellow fever vaccination. Using its own MiXCR run on the 5' RACE reads, TCRdb lists one record per CDR3 protein. The sample has about 340,000 distinct CDR3 sequences, under 15% seen once; the top ten hold approximately 3.3%. Sample: CD4+ T cells sorted from PBMCs, taken 15 days after the yellow fever booster vaccination. These receptors were collected from a man aged 18 to 29 who received the YFV17D yellow fever vaccine.

The V and J genes are TRBV2 and TRBJ2-3; a possible D gene is TRBD1 (5 bases). With 10 bases removed from V and 1 base from J, the gap between germline ends came to 18 bases. Germline V CDR1 and CDR2: SNHLY, FYNNEI. There are 15 residues in the CDR3. In DNA form, the CDR3 reads TGTGCCAACAGACAGACGTTGTTGGGCACAGATACGCAGTATTTT. This codes for CANRQTLLGTDTQYF.

This clonotype showed up just a few times. V is TRBV7-9 and J is TRBJ2-1; weak D call: TRBD1 (5 bases). Deletions cut 5 bases from V and 8 bases from J, with 13 bases between. The germline gives CDR1 SEHNR, CDR2 FQNEAQ (reference sequence). This CDR3 is built from 13 residues. CDR3 sequence reads: CASSLPQGHEQFF. The CDR3 DNA reads as TGTGCCAGCAGCCTACCCCAGGGTCATGAGCAGTTCTTC.

This clonotype was seen more than once but under ten times. This chain links TRBV20-1 with TRBJ1-1; unclear D gene. Trimming stripped 5 bases from V and 6 bases from J, with 19 bases between. Germline loops: CDR1 DFQATT, CDR2 SNEGSKA (reference sequence). This CDR3 spans 14 amino acids. The CDR3 sequence: CSARRAPAQPEAFF. The DNA for the CDR3 is TGCAGTGCTCGCCGGGCCCCCGCCCAGCCTGAAGCTTTCTTT.

This clonotype was counted ten times or more. The rearrangement uses TRBV30 and TRBJ2-1, with a tentative D call TRBD2 (6 bases). The V gene lost 1 base and the J gene lost 0 bases, with 13 bases spanning the gap. CDR1 is GTSNPN, CDR2 SVGIG, per germline (reference sequence). The CDR3 extends over 16 amino acids. The CDR3 DNA sequence: TGTGCCTGGAGTGAGAGATTTAGCGGCTCCTACAATGAGCAGTTCTTC. The encoded protein is CAWSERFSGSYNEQFF. Full variable domain (missing parts from reference TRBV30 and TRBJ2-1): SQTIHQWPATLVQPVGSPLSLECTVEGTSNPNLYWYRQAAGRGLQLLFYSVGIGQISSEVPQNLSASRPQDRQFILSSKKLLLSDSGFYLCAWSERFSGSYNEQFFGPGTRLTVL.

This clonotype occurred many times. V is TRBV12-3 or TRBV12-4 and J is TRBJ2-1; D is unclear. The CDR3 contains 14 residues. Trimming pared 2 bases from V and 0 bases from J, leaving 5 bases between. CDR3 nucleotides: TGTGCCAGCAGTTTACTCAGCTCCTACAATGAGCAGTTCTTC. It is translated as CASSLLSSYNEQFF.

The sample holds a few counts of this clonotype. CDR3 bases: TGTGCCAGCAGCTTAGCTCCGGAAGCCAAAAACATTCAGTACTTC. Protein: CASSLAPEAKNIQYF. The rearrangement uses TRBV7-8 and TRBJ2-4, with D hard to call. Trimming cost V 0 bases and J 0 bases, with 6 bases left between them. Germline V CDR1 and CDR2: SGHVS, FQNEAQ. The CDR3 consists of 15 residues.

This clonotype was picked up a small number of times. The chain couples TRBV6-5 to TRBJ1-6; D remains ambiguous. V was shortened by 6 bases and J by 2 bases, with 11 bases between the two germline ends. This CDR3 region has 15 residues. From germline, CDR1 is MNHEY and CDR2 SVGAGI. CDR3 in amino acids: CASSRSGPYNSPLHF. The DNA for the CDR3 is TGTGCCAGCAGCCGGTCCGGGCCCTATAATTCACCCCTCCACTTT.

This clonotype was counted between two and nine times. V is TRBV7-2 and J is TRBJ2-4; 11 bases fit TRBD2. In germline, CDR1 is SGHTA, CDR2 FQGNSA. The V and J ends lost 6 bases and 8 bases, in that order; junction bases with no gene match: 0. This CDR3 region has 12 residues. The CDR3 protein is CASRLAGDIQYF. The CDR3 DNA reads as TGTGCCAGCAGACTAGCGGGGGACATTCAGTACTTC.

This chain connects TRBV7-2 to TRBJ2-2; maybe TRBD1 (6 bases). This CDR3 has 15 amino acids. The germline CDR1 and CDR2 sequences are SGHTA and FQGNSA. V shed 2 bases and J shed 4 bases, with 11 bases lying between them. The CDR3 sequence is CASSLIRGGTGELFF. As DNA, the CDR3 is TGTGCCAGCAGCTTAATCAGGGGCGGCACCGGGGAGCTGTTTTTT.

This chain uses TRBV5-1 with TRBJ2-3; no clear D. CDR3 length equals 15 residues. Germline V CDR1 and CDR2: SGHRS, YFSETQ. Trimming removed 4 bases from V and 2 bases from J, with 14 bases in between. In DNA form, the CDR3 reads TGCGCCAGCAGCGCGGATGGTCGTTCCACAGATACGCAGTATTTT. Its protein is CASSADGRSTDTQYF.

In this sample, this clonotype turned up many times. This chain uses TRBV5-1 with TRBJ2-2; D is ambiguous. Germline loops: CDR1 SGHRS, CDR2 YFSETQ. Trimming shortened V by 2 bases and J by 6 bases, and 2 bases separated the two germline ends. The CDR3 loop spans 11 amino acids. The CDR3 DNA is TGCGCCAGCAGCTTCCCCGGGGAGCTGTTTTTT. Translating gives CASSFPGELFF. The full variable domain, its missing parts supplied by reference TRBV5-1 and TRBJ2-2, is KAGVTQTPRYLIKTRGQQVTLSCSPISGHRSVSWYQQTPGQGLQFLFEYFSETQRNKGNFPGRFSGRQFSNSRSEMNVSTLELGDSALYLCASSFPGELFFGEGSRLTVL.

The chain combines TRBV5-1 with TRBJ1-4; 7 nucleotides line up with TRBD1. The CDR3 extends over 14 amino acids. Germline V gives CDR1 SGHRS, CDR2 YFSETQ. J was trimmed by 8 bases and V by 5 bases; bases with no gene match: 9. CDR3 sequence reads: CASRRGTVAEKLFF. The DNA for the CDR3 is TGCGCCAGCAGGAGGGGGACAGTAGCCGAAAAACTGTTTTTT. Full variable domain (remainder filled in from reference TRBV5-1 and TRBJ1-4): KAGVTQTPRYLIKTRGQQVTLSCSPISGHRSVSWYQQTPGQGLQFLFEYFSETQRNKGNFPGRFSGRQFSNSRSEMNVSTLELGDSALYLCASRRGTVAEKLFFGSGTQLSVL.

This clonotype was found many times. The rearrangement links TRBV4-2 to TRBJ1-2; D possibly corresponds to TRBD1 (5 bases). Germline V gives CDR1 LGHNA, CDR2 YNFKEQ. This CDR3 is 15 amino acids long. The ends were cut back, 1 base at V and 4 bases at J, with 13 bases in the middle. The CDR3 here is CASSQAGTGTYGYTF. In DNA form, the CDR3 reads TGTGCCAGCAGCCAAGCCGGGACGGGGACCTATGGCTACACCTTC.

The chain recombines TRBV7-2 with TRBJ2-7, with D uncertain. V gave up 4 bases and J gave up 7 bases, with 11 bases separating them. Per the germline V gene, CDR1 is SGHTA and CDR2 is FQGNSA. The CDR3 consists of 12 residues. The CDR3 sequence: CASSYHLSEQYF. CDR3 sequence (DNA): TGTGCCAGCAGCTACCACCTCTCGGAGCAGTACTTC.

A few counts support this clonotype. This chain joins TRBV7-2 and TRBJ2-3; no definite D call. CDR3 length: 14 amino acids. The germline V and J ends were trimmed by 2 bases and 5 bases, with 11 bases remaining between them. Germline values: CDR1 SGHTA, CDR2 FQGNSA. In nucleotides, the CDR3 is TGTGCCAGCAGCTTAAGTCATGTACAAGATACGCAGTATTTT. Translation: CASSLSHVQDTQYF.

The V gene is TRBV6-1, the J gene TRBJ1-5, with D maybe TRBD1 (5 bases). CDR3 length: 16 residues. Trimming stripped 6 bases from V and 0 bases from J, with 15 bases between. Germline loops: CDR1 MNHNS, CDR2 SASEGT. This CDR3 is CASRSPTAYSNQPQHF. In nucleotides, the CDR3 is TGTGCCAGCAGAAGCCCGACAGCCTATAGCAATCAGCCCCAGCATTTT.

In DNA, the CDR3 is TGTGCCAGCACCCCTAAGTTAAGCGCGATAAACACCGGGGAGCTGTTTTTT. The encoded protein is CASTPKLSAINTGELFF. V gene TRBV5-4 combines with J gene TRBJ2-2; no firm D call. Per the germline V gene, CDR1 is SGHNT and CDR2 is YYREEE (reference sequence). This CDR3 comprises 17 residues. The germline V and J ends were trimmed by 6 bases and 2 bases, with 20 bases remaining between them.

This clonotype has only one observation. This chain uses TRBV6-2 or TRBV6-3 with TRBJ2-7; TRBD2 might be the D (6 bases). CDR1 MNHEY and CDR2 SVGEGT come from the germline V gene. V was clipped by 2 bases and J by 7 bases, with 12 bases between them. This CDR3 comprises 13 residues. The CDR3 DNA reads as TGTGCCAGCAGTTACGCGGGGAAGGATGAGCAGTACTTC. It yields the protein CASSYAGKDEQYF.

This clonotype was seen more than once but under ten times. This sequence joins TRBV7-2 and TRBJ2-7, with D possibly being TRBD2 (6 bases). V was trimmed by 8 bases and J by 5 bases, leaving 16 bases between them. The CDR3 sequence is 13 residues long. Germline values: CDR1 SGHTA, CDR2 FQGNSA. The DNA of the CDR3 is TGTGCCAGCGCTCTTACCGGGGGACACGAGCAGTACTTC. Translation: CASALTGGHEQYF.